This TCR beta chain was documented in a study of cytomegalovirus exposure and HLA in healthy donors. Study-wide findings and caveats: Most subjects had HLA-A and HLA-B alleles reportedly predicted accurately by TCR beta sequences. Later analysis found that TCR beta chains associated with HLA were more clonally expanded than other, equally common chains. Evidence from a later analysis indicated that most CMV-associated TCR beta chains looked HLA-restricted.

Trimming at V came to 11 bases and at J to 0 bases, leaving 12 bases not matched to a gene. CDR1 MDHEN and CDR2 SYDVKM come from the germline V gene. The CDR3 has 16 amino acids. With 60 Vbeta and 13 Jbeta primers, the PCR was carried out. The assay was immunoSEQ multiplex PCR, and TCRdb's table has in-frame clones only and misses some. The profile shows over 150,000 clones, about 75% of them singletons. Only one count was recorded for this clone. Its antigen remains unknown. The TCR was taken from a man between 18 and 35 years old in good health and CMV-seronegative. The J gene is TRBJ1-3, the V gene TRBV28; TRBD1 matches at 8 bases. The sequenced material came from PBMCs. The CDR3, as DNA: TGTGCCTCCAGAGCAGGGGGCCCTGTCTCTGGAAACACCATATATTTT. This translates into CASRAGGPVSGNTIYF.